The sequence of this T cell receptor beta chain was determined in a study of OX40 agonist ivuxolimab in advanced cancers. Background for the entire study: Ivuxolimab, which targeted the costimulatory receptor OX40 (CD134), was an agonistic, fully human IgG2 monoclonal antibody. The monotherapy dose-escalation portion (N of about 50 patients) of the phase I ivuxolimab trial is reported in the paper. In the dose-escalation cohort, roughly four fifths of patients were male, and the mean age was approximately 55 years, with a range of about 20 to 79. Prior anti-PD-1, anti-PD-L1 or anti-CTLA-4 therapy was permitted, and approximately 40% of dose-escalation patients had received checkpoint inhibitors. Intravenous ivuxolimab was administered to patients every 2 weeks at six dose levels: 0.01, 0.1, 0.3, 1.5, 3 and 10 mg/kg. Partial responses occurred in three dose-escalation patients: two with cutaneous melanoma and one with hepatocellular carcinoma. Of the approximately 54 dose-escalation patients, hepatocellular carcinoma was present in about 19, melanoma in approximately 15, renal cell carcinoma in 9 and head and neck cancer in 9. Peripheral TCRbeta sequencing aimed to test whether ivuxolimab altered TCR sequence diversity and caused clonal T-cell expansion. General study outcomes and caveats: At doses of 0.1 to 3.0 mg/kg, clonal expansion of both CD4+ and CD8+ T cells in blood was seen between baseline and week 6. Partial responders in the 0.1-3.0 mg/kg groups had among the lowest normalized peripheral clonal expansion, especially among CD8+ T cells. After ivuxolimab, more expanded clones were found on average in CD8+ T cells than in CD4+ T cells. Which antigens the clonally expanded peripheral T cells were specific for was not determined. Low levels of normalized T-cell clonal expansion were also seen in some patients who did not respond.

To sequence the TCRbeta CDR3 region, genomic DNA was isolated from the sorted cells. The immunoSEQ Assay was used for sequencing of TCRbeta CDR3 regions. TCRdb re-hosts the immuneACCESS table, in-frame sequences only. Its copies lack some clones; in the studies checked, an unresolved V gene accounts for under half of them, and the cause for the rest is not known. The sample table shows 35,000 to 45,000 clones, and about 80% are seen once. Of the sample, about 24% is held by the ten largest clones. A remark on this clone: The antigen this receptor binds is unknown. Base quality data are lacking; no much larger clone is found one base away.

Patients with a history of autoimmune disease or receiving systemic immunosuppression were excluded from the trial. In every dose cohort, peripheral blood was drawn for TCR sequencing at baseline, cycle 4 day 1, and cycle 7 day 1. Samples were obtained from an open-label, multicenter, first-in-human phase I dose-escalation trial of ivuxolimab. Adults with locally advanced or metastatic head and neck squamous cell, hepatocellular, melanoma or renal cell carcinoma were enrolled in the trial. CD4+ and CD8+ T cells were sorted separately from peripheral blood before TCR sequencing. The input for sequencing was CD4+ or CD8+ T cells sorted from blood, taken in a trial of the OX40 agonist ivuxolimab. The sequence derives from an adult with an advanced solid tumor such as melanoma, head and neck, liver or kidney cancer.

The bases are TGCGCCAGCAGCCAACTCGGGGGGGGCACAGATACGCAGTATTTT. Translation gives CASSQLGGGTDTQYF. This chain is built from TRBV4-1 and TRBJ2-3; TRBD2 agrees with 8 junctional bases. From the cysteine through the phenylalanine, the CDR3 covers 15 amino acids. This entry keeps only the CDR3 DNA: 45 bases, framed from base 1. CDR1 and CDR2 (MGHRA, YSYEKL) derive from the germline V gene. The germline V and J ends show losses of 2 bases and 1 base respectively, and no gene match explains 2 bases of the junction.